One and the same sample provided the 25 T cell receptor beta chains below, sequenced in a study of blood T cell repertoires in COVID-19. Sequencing used immunoSEQ multiplex PCR; TCRdb keeps in-frame clones, though not all of them. The table includes tens of thousands of clones, around 83% detected once. Sample: peripheral blood. Source of these receptors: an elderly woman in a cohort sampled during active or convalescent COVID-19.

The rearrangement uses TRBV7-9 and TRBJ2-7, with D tentatively TRBD1 (7 bases). Between the trimmed V and J ends, which lost 4 bases and 2 bases, there was a span of 18 bases. The CDR3 has 16 residues. Per the germline V gene, CDR1 is SEHNR and CDR2 is FQNEAQ (reference sequence). The CDR3 nucleotides read TGTGCCAGCAGCTCGCCGACAGGGCCGGGGGCCTACGAGCAGTACTTC. Protein sequence: CASSSPTGPGAYEQYF.

J is TRBJ2-5 and V is TRBV29-1; D not certain. The V end was cut by 4 bases, the J end by 1 base, with 7 bases between. The germline V gene has CDR1 SQVTM and CDR2 ANQGSEA. The CDR3 sequence is 12 residues long. The CDR3 region is CSVANSQETQYF. The CDR3 DNA reads TGCAGCGTTGCAAATAGCCAAGAGACCCAGTACTTC.

The chain has TRBV5-8 and TRBJ1-4, with 9 bases identical to TRBD1. J lost 7 bases, V lost 2 bases, and 6 bases had no gene match. The CDR3 length is 15 residues. The germline gives CDR1 SGHTS, CDR2 YDEGEE. CDR3 sequence reads: CASSLNRGRAEKLFF. The CDR3 nucleotides read TGTGCCAGCAGCTTAAACAGGGGGCGCGCTGAAAAACTGTTTTTT.

The chain recombines TRBV27 with TRBJ1-2; D gene unclear. Germline lookup yields CDR1 MNHEY and CDR2 SMNVEV (reference sequence). This CDR3 has 13 amino acids. V was shortened by 4 bases and J by 1 base, with 7 bases between the two germline ends. The chain's CDR3 is CASSSNSNYGYTF. DNA for the CDR3: TGTGCCAGCAGTTCGAACAGTAACTATGGCTACACCTTC.

A single count supports this clone. V is TRBV27 and J is TRBJ2-5, with 7 bases identical to TRBD2. The CDR3 length is 13 residues. Germline CDR1 and CDR2: MNHEY and SMNVEV (reference sequence). Unmatched junction bases numbered 6, after V lost 6 bases and J lost 5 bases. Here the CDR3 reads CASSRLADETQYF. CDR3 nucleotide sequence: TGTGCCAGCAGCCGACTAGCCGATGAGACCCAGTACTTC.

In its sample, this clone was seen once. This rearrangement joins TRBV10-2 to TRBJ2-7; D unclear. This CDR3 is 11 amino acids long. The V gene lost 5 bases and the J gene lost 3 bases, with 5 bases spanning the gap. The germline V gene encodes CDR1 WSHSY and CDR2 SAAADI. CDR3 sequence (DNA): TGCGCCAGCAGTCAGATCTACGAGCAGTACTTC. This codes for CASSQIYEQYF.

The V call is TRBV11-3, the J call TRBJ2-1; 7 bases map to TRBD2. V gave up 3 bases and J gave up 3 bases; unmatched junction bases: 8. Germline lookup yields CDR1 SGHNT and CDR2 YENEEA. The CDR3 sequence is 16 residues long. Here the CDR3 DNA reads TGTGCCAGCAGCTTTCGGTTCCAGCGGGGCTACAATGAGCAGTTCTTC. Translated: CASSFRFQRGYNEQFF.

This clone occurred once. The chain links TRBV24-1 to TRBJ2-7; 11 bases align to TRBD1. The CDR3 loop spans 15 amino acids. After removal of 4 bases from V and 5 bases from J, the junction contained 6 bases not matched to a gene. Germline V gene lookup returns CDR1 KGHDR and CDR2 SFDVKD. Written as DNA, the CDR3 is TGTGCCACCAGTGAGACCGGGACAGGGGGAAACGAGCAGTACTTC. This gives the protein CATSETGTGGNEQYF.

This CDR3 is CSVESWAGEGYTF. The CDR3 DNA reads as TGCAGCGTTGAATCATGGGCAGGGGAGGGCTACACCTTC. The rearrangement links TRBV29-1 to TRBJ1-2; D may be TRBD1 (6 bases). Trimming stripped 2 bases from V and 8 bases from J, with 15 bases between. The CDR3 sequence is 13 residues long. Per the germline V gene, CDR1 is SQVTM and CDR2 is ANQGSEA.

This sequence joins TRBV6-1 and TRBJ2-1, with 14 bases that match TRBD2. The CDR3 contains 20 residues. V was pared by 1 base and J by 3 bases, with 11 bases of the junction left unmatched. CDR1 is MNHNS and CDR2 is SASEGT in the germline V gene. The chain's CDR3 is CASSEGSGTSGRNFYNEQFF. CDR3 DNA: TGTGCCAGCAGTGAAGGGTCCGGGACTAGCGGGAGAAATTTCTACAATGAGCAGTTCTTC.

This sequence joins TRBV27 and TRBJ1-2; the match to TRBD1 covers 10 bases. With 6 bases clipped from V and 5 bases from J, the junction kept 12 bases outside the gene matches. The CDR3 loop spans 16 amino acids. CDR1 is MNHEY and CDR2 is SMNVEV in the germline V gene (reference sequence). The chain's CDR3 is CASSLNPTGGFYGYTF. CDR3 bases: TGTGCCAGCAGCCTCAACCCGACAGGGGGCTTTTATGGCTACACCTTC.

The V and J genes are TRBV30 and TRBJ2-4; the match to TRBD2 covers 12 bases. The V and J ends lost 5 bases and 4 bases, in that order; junction bases with no gene match: 6. Looked up from germline, CDR1 is GTSNPN and CDR2 is SVGIG (reference sequence). The CDR3 covers 15 residues. The CDR3 DNA sequence: TGTGCCTGGGAGTCTAGCGGGAGGGCGAAAAACATTCAGTACTTC. This gives the protein CAWESSGRAKNIQYF.

V is TRBV7-2 and J is TRBJ1-6, with 9 bases fitting TRBD1. With V trimmed by 5 bases and J by 7 bases, 6 bases remained unmatched. The germline gives CDR1 SGHTA, CDR2 FQGNSA. The CDR3 loop spans 15 amino acids. The CDR3 DNA follows: TGTGCCAGCAGCATAACAGGACAGGGGAATTCACCCCTCCACTTT. Protein: CASSITGQGNSPLHF. The variable domain in full, with the rest retrieved from reference TRBV7-2 and TRBJ1-6, is GAGVSQSPSNKVTEKGKDVELRCDPISGHTALYWYRQSLGQGLEFLIYFQGNSAPDKSGLPSDRFSAERTGGSVSTLTIQRTQQEDSAVYLCASSITGQGNSPLHFGNGTRLTVT.

The rearrangement uses TRBV6-1 and TRBJ2-3; 10 bases match TRBD2. CDR1 and CDR2 from the germline V gene are MNHNS and SASEGT. The J segment lost 3 bases and the V segment lost 0 bases, leaving 9 bases of the junction unmatched. The CDR3 totals 18 residues. CDR3 coding DNA: TGTGCCAGCAGTGAAGCCCGGGCTAGCGGGAGATTTACAGATACGCAGTATTTT. Its protein is CASSEARASGRFTDTQYF.

This clone occurred once. The CDR3 coding sequence is TGTGCCAGCTCACCGGGAGGTAGAGAGACCCAGTACTTC. Encoded protein: CASSPGGRETQYF. The chain combines TRBV18 with TRBJ2-5; a possible D gene is TRBD2 (6 bases). The CDR3 has 13 residues. V gave up 3 bases and J gave up 4 bases, with 9 bases separating them. The germline gives CDR1 KGHSH, CDR2 LQKENI.

In DNA form, the CDR3 reads TGCAGCGTTGAAGAACCCGGACAGTTGATTAACACTGAAGCTTTCTTT. This codes for CSVEEPGQLINTEAFF. V gene TRBV29-1 combines with J gene TRBJ1-1; possible D gene TRBD1, 6 bases. The CDR3 runs to 16 residues. Germline loops: CDR1 SQVTM, CDR2 ANQGSEA. Trimming removed 0 bases at V and 2 bases at J, with 16 bases between.

This clone appeared a few times. This rearrangement joins TRBV27 to TRBJ1-5; 12 bases line up with TRBD1. Trimming removed 5 bases from V and 4 bases from J; junction bases left unmatched: 6. The V gene's germline CDR1 is MNHEY and CDR2 SMNVEV (reference sequence). The CDR3 sequence is 16 residues long. The CDR3 is CASSGGTGGGNQPQHF. The CDR3 DNA follows: TGTGCCAGCAGTGGGGGGACAGGGGGCGGGAATCAGCCCCAGCATTTT.

Only one count was recorded for this clone. The V and J genes are TRBV15 and TRBJ2-3; 8 bases are a match to TRBD2. The CDR3 totals 17 residues. V gave up 3 bases and J gave up 2 bases; unmatched junction bases: 10. Germline assignment: CDR1 LNHNV and CDR2 YYDKDF (reference sequence). The CDR3 nucleotides are TGTGCCACCAGCAGCCAGATCGGGACTAGGTCCACAGATACGCAGTATTTT. This encodes CATSSQIGTRSTDTQYF.

V and J are TRBV4-2 and TRBJ1-1, with D possibly matching TRBD1 (6 bases). The CDR3 is made up of 15 amino acids. Trimming removed 2 bases from V and 2 bases from J, with 12 bases in between. Germline V gene data show CDR1 as LGHNA and CDR2 as YNFKEQ. This CDR3 is CASSQLGQPNTEAFF. In DNA, the CDR3 is TGTGCCAGCAGCCAACTCGGACAGCCAAACACTGAAGCTTTCTTT.

This chain uses TRBV14 with TRBJ2-2; 7 bases are a match to TRBD1. Germline V gene sequence: CDR1 SGHDN, CDR2 FVKESK. J was trimmed by 4 bases and V by 1 base; bases with no gene match: 6. The length of the CDR3 is 16 residues. CDR3 DNA: TGTGCCAGCAGCCAAGGACAGGGAAGTGGCACCGGGGAGCTGTTTTTT. Translating it yields CASSQGQGSGTGELFF.

The V and J genes are TRBV3-1 (or the pseudogene TRBV3-2) and TRBJ2-1; D is possibly TRBD2 (5 bases). V lost 6 bases and J 0 bases, leaving 9 bases between the germline ends. The CDR3 consists of 14 residues. The germline V gene has CDR1 LGHDT and CDR2 YNNKEL (reference sequence). The CDR3 nucleotides are TGTGCCAGCAGTGGACTGAGCTCCTACAATGAGCAGTTCTTC. Its translation is CASSGLSSYNEQFF.

The chain carries TRBV11-2 and TRBJ1-4, with D possibly being TRBD1 (5 bases). This CDR3 spans 15 amino acids. V lost 5 bases to trimming and J lost 8 bases, with 18 bases between them. CDR1 is SGHAT and CDR2 is FQNNGV in the germline V gene. CDR3 DNA sequence: TGTGCCAGCAGCCCGCAGACAGTCCGGGCCGAAAAACTGTTTTTT. Residues: CASSPQTVRAEKLFF.

J is TRBJ2-1 and V is TRBV7-2; D ambiguous. The germline V and J ends were trimmed by 1 base and 1 base, with 8 bases remaining between them. The length of the CDR3 is 15 residues. The germline CDR1 and CDR2 sequences are SGHTA and FQGNSA. The CDR3 loop is CASSLVADSYNEQFF. CDR3 DNA: TGTGCCAGCAGCTTAGTCGCGGATTCCTACAATGAGCAGTTCTTC.

The chain links TRBV10-3 to TRBJ1-1, with D hard to call. This CDR3 region has 15 residues. In germline, CDR1 is ENHRY, CDR2 SYGVKD. V was clipped by 4 bases and J by 1 base, with 13 bases between them. CDR3 in amino acids: CAISAAGTGNTEAFF. Written as DNA, the CDR3 is TGTGCCATCAGTGCAGCGGGCACTGGGAACACTGAAGCTTTCTTT.

The gene calls are TRBV13 and TRBJ1-1; possible D gene TRBD1, 6 bases. V was cut by 3 bases and J by 3 bases, with 11 bases left in between. The CDR3 consists of 14 residues. The germline V gene encodes CDR1 PRHDT and CDR2 FYEKMQ (reference sequence). Here the CDR3 reads CASSFRGTDTEAFF. In DNA, the CDR3 is TGTGCCAGCAGCTTCAGGGGAACCGACACTGAAGCTTTCTTT. Using reference TRBV13 and TRBJ1-1 for the parts outside the CDR3, the full variable domain is AAGVIQSPRHLIKEKRETATLKCYPIPRHDTVYWYQQGPGQDPQFLISFYEKMQSDKGSIPDRFSAQQFSDYHSELNMSSLELGDSALYFCASSFRGTDTEAFFGQGTRLTVV.